One and the same sample provided the 8 T cell receptor beta chains below, sequenced in a study of Ad26.COV2.S vaccination and SARS-CoV-2 variants. Sample treatment: over 15 received Ad26.COV2.S at low or high dose, single or two shots; 5 received placebo; per-sample allocation not given. Specimen acquisition occurred on day 63 following the initial vaccine or placebo injection. Generated by immunoSEQ multiplex PCR, the TCRdb table keeps only in-frame clones and is missing some. Of about 430,000 clones in the sample, around 90% were seen once. The sequences come from peripheral blood, collected in a trial of Ad26.COV2.S vaccine versus placebo. These receptor sequences come from a person between 18 and 60 years old who received the Ad26.COV2.S COVID-19 vaccine or a placebo.

V gene TRBV3-1 (or the pseudogene TRBV3-2) combines with J gene TRBJ2-1; D tentatively fits TRBD1 or TRBD2 (5 bases each). Germline V gene sequence: CDR1 LGHDT, CDR2 YNNKEL (reference sequence). The length of the CDR3 is 13 residues. V was clipped by 0 bases and J by 9 bases, with 9 bases between them. CDR3 bases: TGTGCCAGCAGCCAAGATCCCGGGGCTGAGCAGTTCTTC. It codes for CASSQDPGAEQFF.

The chain employs TRBV7-2 and TRBJ2-2, with TRBD2 matching over 8 bases. The ends lost 1 base at V and 4 bases at J; junction bases unmatched: 8. The CDR3 runs 17 residues. Germline assignment: CDR1 SGHTA and CDR2 FQGNSA. The CDR3 nucleotides are TGTGCCAGCAGCTTAGGCGGAACTAGCGGCGGCACCGGGGAGCTGTTTTTT. Residues: CASSLGGTSGGTGELFF. The entire variable domain, with the rest obtained from reference TRBV7-2 and TRBJ2-2, is as follows: GAGVSQSPSNKVTEKGKDVELRCDPISGHTALYWYRQSLGQGLEFLIYFQGNSAPDKSGLPSDRFSAERTGGSVSTLTIQRTQQEDSAVYLCASSLGGTSGGTGELFFGEGSRLTVL.

This clone was observed a single time. The V gene is TRBV7-8, the J gene TRBJ2-7; TRBD2 might be the D (6 bases). V was pared by 5 bases and J by 6 bases, with 20 bases between. CDR3 length: 15 amino acids. Germline-derived CDR1 and CDR2 are SGHVS and FQNEAQ. The CDR3 DNA follows: TGTGCCAGCAGCCCTAGGGTAGCGGCAGAGGGCGAGCAGTACTTC. Translated, it gives CASSPRVAAEGEQYF.

This chain connects TRBV18 to TRBJ1-3; maybe TRBD1 (6 bases). Germline V gene lookup returns CDR1 KGHSH and CDR2 LQKENI. The CDR3 sequence is 15 residues long. The V end lost 3 bases, the J end lost 1 base, and 10 bases lay between the germline ends. Written as DNA, the CDR3 is TGTGCCAGCTCACCCCTCGACAGGTCTGGAAACACCATATATTTT. Translated, it gives CASSPLDRSGNTIYF.

This sequence joins TRBV6-2 or TRBV6-3 and TRBJ2-7, with 9 bases aligning to TRBD1. The CDR3 totals 14 residues. V trimming: 4 bases; J trimming: 2 bases; junction bases outside the gene matches: 3. Germline-derived CDR1 and CDR2 are MNHEY and SVGEGT. CDR3 in DNA: TGTGCCAGCAGTTGGGGACAGGGACCCTACGAGCAGTACTTC. Residues: CASSWGQGPYEQYF.

This chain joins TRBV5-6 and TRBJ2-1, with TRBD2 identical over 11 bases. The CDR3 length is 15 residues. J gave up 6 bases and V 3 bases, and 5 bases lay outside the gene matches. Germline V gives CDR1 SGHDT, CDR2 YYEEEE. The CDR3 bases are TGTGCCAGCAGCTGGGGACTAGCGGCAATCAATGAGCAGTTCTTC. This codes for CASSWGLAAINEQFF.

CDR3 protein: CASSLKRGGQETQYF. Here the CDR3 DNA reads TGTGCCAGCAGCTTAAAGCGGGGGGGACAAGAGACCCAGTACTTC. The J gene is TRBJ2-5, the V gene TRBV7-3; the match to TRBD2 covers 10 bases. Germline V gene sequence: CDR1 SGHTA, CDR2 FQGTGA. The CDR3 contains 15 residues. With V trimmed by 1 base and J by 2 bases, 1 base remained unmatched.

The V call is TRBV27, the J call TRBJ1-1; TRBD1 is a possible D gene (5 bases). In germline, CDR1 is MNHEY, CDR2 SMNVEV (reference sequence). V shed 3 bases and J shed 8 bases, with 22 bases lying between them. CDR3 size: 16 residues. CDR3 nucleotide sequence: TGTGCCAGCAGTTTCCAGGGACCCTTGGGTCCGAAGGAAGCTTTCTTT. This sequence encodes CASSFQGPLGPKEAFF.